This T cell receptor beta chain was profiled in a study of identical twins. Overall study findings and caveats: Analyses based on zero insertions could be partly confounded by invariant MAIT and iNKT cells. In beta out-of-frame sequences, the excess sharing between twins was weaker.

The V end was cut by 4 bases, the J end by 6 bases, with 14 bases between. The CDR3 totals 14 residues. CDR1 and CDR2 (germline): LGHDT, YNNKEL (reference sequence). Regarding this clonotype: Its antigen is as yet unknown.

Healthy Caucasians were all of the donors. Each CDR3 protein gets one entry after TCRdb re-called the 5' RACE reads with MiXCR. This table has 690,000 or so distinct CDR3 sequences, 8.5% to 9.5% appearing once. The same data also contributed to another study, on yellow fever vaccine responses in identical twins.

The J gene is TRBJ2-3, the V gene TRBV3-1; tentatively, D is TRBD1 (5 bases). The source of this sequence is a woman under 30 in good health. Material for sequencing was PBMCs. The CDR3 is CASSPTMAGDTQYF. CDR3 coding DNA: TGTGCCAGCAGCCCGACAATGGCAGGGGATACGCAGTATTTT.